This T cell receptor beta chain was sequenced for a study of OX40 agonist ivuxolimab in advanced cancers. Study context: Three partial responders included one hepatocellular carcinoma patient and two cutaneous melanoma patients.

At cycle 4 day 1, cycle 7 day 1, and baseline, blood was sampled. Comment on this clone: Its antigen is unknown.

The germline V gene has CDR1 MNHEY and CDR2 SMNVEV (reference sequence). The CDR3 length is 12 residues. Trimming removed 6 bases from V and 6 bases from J; junction bases left unmatched: 3. Study-wide results and caveats: In CD8+ T cells, expanded clones were on average more numerous than in CD4+. The CD4+ and CD8+ T cells in the blood had expanded clonally by week 6 at 0.1 to 3.0 mg/kg.

Assay used: immunoSEQ multiplex PCR; TCRdb lists only in-frame clones, some missing. This sample yields nearly 80,000 clones, of which approximately 94% are seen a single time; over 8.5% belongs to the top ten. This clonotype was sampled from an adult with an advanced solid tumor such as melanoma, head and neck, liver or kidney cancer. The chain has TRBV27 and TRBJ2-7; the match to TRBD1 covers 9 bases. Sample: CD4+ or CD8+ T cells sorted from blood, taken in a trial of the OX40 agonist ivuxolimab. The CDR3 bases are TGTGCCAGCAGGAGACAGGGGGGCGAGCAGTACTTC. Translating it yields CASRRQGGEQYF.